The 22 T cell receptor beta chains listed next were all sequenced from one sample in a study of T cells in localized non-small cell lung cancer. Using immunoSEQ multiplex PCR, the repertoire was profiled, and TCRdb retains in-frame clones only, with some absent. The sample yields about 33,000 clones, under 85% seen once. The sample was peripheral blood, taken before any cancer treatment. These receptors all stem from a male donor at least 60 years old with stage II squamous cell lung carcinoma.

The genes are TRBV5-1 and TRBJ1-1; D may be TRBD1 (6 bases). Germline V gene lookup returns CDR1 SGHRS and CDR2 YFSETQ. This CDR3 region has 14 residues. V was cut by 4 bases and J by 1 base, with 11 bases left in between. The CDR3 nucleotides are TGCGCCAGCAGCATGCAGGGGTCGAACACTGAAGCTTTCTTT. This codes for CASSMQGSNTEAFF.

The chain carries TRBV5-4 and TRBJ2-7, with D perhaps matching TRBD2 (5 bases). CDR1 is SGHNT and CDR2 is YYREEE in the germline V gene (reference sequence). V shed 4 bases and J shed 2 bases, with 13 bases lying between them. The CDR3 consists of 14 residues. CDR3 loop: CASSQKAAPYEQYF. CDR3 bases: TGTGCCAGCAGCCAAAAAGCGGCCCCCTACGAGCAGTACTTC.

The chain carries TRBV9 and TRBJ2-5, with 14 bases identical to TRBD2. The trim removed 4 bases at V and 5 bases at J, leaving 10 bases unmatched. CDR3 length: 17 amino acids. Germline-derived CDR1 and CDR2 are SGDLS and YYNGEE. The CDR3 loop is CASSPGTSGSGGETQYF. The CDR3 bases are TGTGCCAGCAGCCCCGGGACTAGCGGGAGCGGGGGGGAGACCCAGTACTTC.

This chain links TRBV28 with TRBJ2-3; D assignment may be TRBD1 or TRBD2 (5 bases each). This CDR3 is 13 amino acids long. V lost 6 bases, J lost 6 bases, and 13 bases lay in between. CDR1 is MDHEN, CDR2 SYDVKM, per germline. CDR3 amino acids: CASRGTSIDTQYF. The CDR3 nucleotides are TGTGCCAGCAGGGGGACGTCTATCGATACGCAGTATTTT.

The chain has TRBV9 and TRBJ1-2; D is unresolved. V gave up 2 bases and J gave up 4 bases, with 15 bases separating them. CDR1 and CDR2 from the germline V gene are SGDLS and YYNGEE. The CDR3 is 15 amino acids. The CDR3 protein is CASSVVDASGYGYTF. The CDR3, as DNA: TGTGCCAGCAGCGTTGTGGATGCCTCTGGCTATGGCTACACCTTC.

This chain connects TRBV7-2 to TRBJ2-2, with D possibly matching TRBD1 (6 bases). Per germline, CDR1 SGHTA and CDR2 FQGNSA. Trimming left V 5 bases short and J 0 bases short, with 10 bases between. The CDR3 has 15 residues. The CDR3 nucleotides read TGTGCCAGCAGCCCGGGACACGCGAACACCGGGGAGCTGTTTTTT. It translates to CASSPGHANTGELFF.

This clone was picked up a small number of times. The gene calls are TRBV11-3 and TRBJ2-7, with D possibly TRBD2 on 6 matching bases. Trimming removed 0 bases at V and 0 bases at J, with 12 bases between. This CDR3 region has 16 residues. Germline CDR1 and CDR2: SGHNT and YENEEA. The DNA for the CDR3 is TGTGCCAGCAGCTTAGAAATGGGGGGAGGCTCCTACGAGCAGTACTTC. Translation: CASSLEMGGGSYEQYF. Combining the CDR3 with reference TRBV11-3 and TRBJ2-7 gives the whole variable domain EAGVVQSPRYKIIEKKQPVAFWCNPISGHNTLYWYLQNLGQGPELLIRYENEEAVDDSQLPKDRFSAERLKGVDSTLKIQPAELGDSAVYLCASSLEMGGGSYEQYFGPGTRLTVT.

CDR3 sequence (DNA): TGCGCCACCTCTCAGGGTGGGGGGAACATTCAGTACTTC. Translation: CATSQGGGNIQYF. The chain carries TRBV5-1 and TRBJ2-4; D possibly corresponds to TRBD2 (6 bases). Trimming pared 9 bases from V and 7 bases from J, leaving 17 bases between. CDR3 size: 13 residues. The germline CDR1 and CDR2 sequences are SGHRS and YFSETQ. Filled out from reference TRBV5-1 and TRBJ2-4, the complete variable domain reads KAGVTQTPRYLIKTRGQQVTLSCSPISGHRSVSWYQQTPGQGLQFLFEYFSETQRNKGNFPGRFSGRQFSNSRSEMNVSTLELGDSALYLCATSQGGGNIQYFGAGTRLSVL.

The chain uses TRBV28 and TRBJ2-7, with D uncertain. This CDR3 contains 15 residues. The V end lost 5 bases, the J end lost 2 bases, and 16 bases lay between the germline ends. Per the germline V gene, CDR1 is MDHEN and CDR2 is SYDVKM. This chain's CDR3 is CASSLETVPPYEQYF. For the CDR3, the DNA is TGTGCCAGCAGTCTAGAGACCGTTCCCCCCTACGAGCAGTACTTC.

The chain is built from TRBV18 and TRBJ1-2, with D tentatively TRBD1 (5 bases). CDR1 KGHSH and CDR2 LQKENI come from the germline V gene. The CDR3 is 16 amino acids. With 3 bases removed from V and 4 bases from J, the gap between germline ends came to 18 bases. The CDR3 coding sequence is TGTGCCAGCTCACCCGATTCTCGGGGCGGCGGCTATGGCTACACCTTC. Amino acid sequence: CASSPDSRGGGYGYTF.

This rearrangement joins TRBV19 to TRBJ1-3, with 9 bases lining up with TRBD1. V was pared by 7 bases and J by 3 bases, with 7 bases of the junction left unmatched. There are 15 residues in the CDR3. The germline V gene encodes CDR1 LNHDA and CDR2 SQIVND (reference sequence). The CDR3, as DNA: TGTGCCAGTATCCGGACAGGGGATAATGGAAACACCATATATTTT. This sequence encodes CASIRTGDNGNTIYF.

The chain couples TRBV28 to TRBJ1-6; 7 bases are a match to TRBD1. Germline CDR1 is MDHEN and CDR2 is SYDVKM. The junction had 10 bases not matched to a gene; V was cut back by 6 bases and J by 11 bases. The CDR3 spans 14 residues. Here the CDR3 DNA reads TGTGCCAGCAGAGAAAGACAGGGTCAGGCACCCCTCCACTTT. Translation: CASRERQGQAPLHF.

A few counts support this clone. The chain couples TRBV19 to TRBJ1-1; D call uncertain. The CDR3 spans 11 residues. The V end was cut by 10 bases, the J end by 9 bases, with 15 bases between. Germline V CDR1 and CDR2: LNHDA, SQIVND (reference sequence). CDR3 DNA: TGTGCCACCGAGACTGCCGTACAAGCTTTCTTT. Its translation is CATETAVQAFF.

V gene TRBV6-5 combines with J gene TRBJ1-1; a possible D gene is TRBD1 (6 bases). The CDR3 contains 13 residues. Germline CDR1 and CDR2: MNHEY and SVGAGI. Trimming cost V 7 bases and J 11 bases, with 20 bases left between them. The CDR3 region is CASKAGTMVEAFF. The CDR3 region has the DNA TGTGCCAGCAAAGCCGGGACAATGGTCGAGGCTTTCTTT.

V and J are TRBV11-3 and TRBJ2-1, with 7 nucleotides matching TRBD2. The germline V gene has CDR1 SGHNT and CDR2 YENEEA. The CDR3 loop spans 15 amino acids. V lost 5 bases and J lost 5; bases outside the gene matches: 9. The CDR3, as DNA: TGTGCCAGCAGCACCCGACGACTAGCCAACAATGAGCAGTTCTTC. It codes for CASSTRRLANNEQFF.

The V gene is TRBV4-1, the J gene TRBJ2-3, with a possible D match to TRBD1 (6 bases). The CDR3 has 14 amino acids. The V gene lost 4 bases and the J gene lost 2 bases, with 10 bases spanning the gap. CDR1 is MGHRA and CDR2 is YSYEKL in the germline V gene. CDR3 DNA sequence: TGCGCCAGCAGCCTTGGACAGTCCACAGATACGCAGTATTTT. The encoded protein is CASSLGQSTDTQYF.

This clone was seen once. This rearrangement joins TRBV4-2 to TRBJ2-3; TRBD2 aligns across 10 bases. The V segment lost 6 bases and the J segment 1 base; nucleotides outside the gene matches: 4. This CDR3 has 15 residues. CDR1 is LGHNA, CDR2 YNFKEQ, per germline. CDR3 bases: TGTGCCAGCAGAGGAGCGGGGGGGCGCACAGATACGCAGTATTTT. Translation: CASRGAGGRTDTQYF.

The gene calls are TRBV14 and TRBJ2-5; D remains ambiguous. The V and J ends lost 4 bases and 7 bases respectively, with 16 bases between them. The V gene's germline CDR1 is SGHDN and CDR2 FVKESK. The CDR3 loop spans 14 amino acids. The CDR3 nucleotides read TGTGCCAGCAGCCCCCTGACCTTTCCTGGGACCCAGTACTTC. Protein sequence: CASSPLTFPGTQYF.

The chain uses TRBV29-1 and TRBJ2-2; TRBD1 or TRBD2 may be the D gene (5 bases each). This CDR3 spans 14 amino acids. Per the germline V gene, CDR1 is SQVTM and CDR2 is ANQGSEA. V lost 0 bases, J lost 6 bases, and 11 bases lay in between. The CDR3 is CSVEDGAAAGELFF. The CDR3, as DNA: TGCAGCGTTGAAGACGGGGCTGCAGCCGGGGAGCTGTTTTTT.

The chain joins TRBV19 to TRBJ1-4; no clear D. The CDR3 has 15 residues. Germline V lookup: CDR1 LNHDA, CDR2 SQIVND (reference sequence). Trimming left V 5 bases short and J 0 bases short, with 10 bases between. The CDR3, as DNA: TGTGCCAGTAGTGATGTAACCGCAACTAATGAAAAACTGTTTTTT. Translated, it gives CASSDVTATNEKLFF.

The V and J genes are TRBV6-1 and TRBJ1-6; no clear D. This CDR3 region has 14 residues. Looked up from germline, CDR1 is MNHNS and CDR2 is SASEGT. Between the trimmed V and J ends, which lost 2 bases and 18 bases, there was a span of 20 bases. CDR3: CASSERVGFSSTHF. The CDR3 region has the DNA TGTGCCAGCAGTGAAAGGGTGGGCTTCTCCTCCACCCACTTT.

The V call is TRBV9, the J call TRBJ2-2; weak D call: TRBD2 (6 bases). With 1 base removed from V and 5 bases from J, the gap between germline ends came to 12 bases. The CDR3 runs to 15 residues. The germline V gene has CDR1 SGDLS and CDR2 YYNGEE. CDR3 DNA sequence: TGTGCCAGCAGCGTATTCGGGAGCGGAACCGGGGAGCTGTTTTTT. Translation: CASSVFGSGTGELFF. Complete variable domain (other parts from reference TRBV9 and TRBJ2-2): DSGVTQTPKHLITATGQRVTLRCSPRSGDLSVYWYQQSLDQGLQFLIQYYNGEERAKGNILERFSAQQFPDLHSELNLSSLELGDSALYFCASSVFGSGTGELFFGEGSRLTVL.